This TCR beta chain is drawn from a study of shared clonotypes between healthy human individuals. The junction had 4 bases not matched to a gene; V was cut back by 3 bases and J by 6 bases. CDR3 length: 13 amino acids. Germline lookup yields CDR1 SGDLS and CDR2 YYNGEE. The assay was immunoSEQ multiplex PCR, and TCRdb's table has in-frame clones only and misses some. Of about 2.2 million clones listed, around 93% were seen once; the top ten hold 1.5% to 2%. As concerns this clone: Its specificity is unknown.

The study, taken as a whole, reports: Sampling used blood alone; tissue repertoires probably differ.

Only CD45RO-negative cells positively selected for CCR7 counted as naive CD8 cells, so terminally differentiated effector memory CD45RA+ cells were excluded. The chain links TRBV9 to TRBJ1-2; 8 bases fit TRBD1. The source is a man younger than 30 in good health. Some clones in this sample may be carry-over from other donors' samples. Sequencing was carried out using naive CD8+ T cells from PBMCs. The CDR3 DNA sequence: TGTGCCAGCAGCGCTCAGACAGGGGATGGCTACACCTTC. Residues: CASSAQTGDGYTF.